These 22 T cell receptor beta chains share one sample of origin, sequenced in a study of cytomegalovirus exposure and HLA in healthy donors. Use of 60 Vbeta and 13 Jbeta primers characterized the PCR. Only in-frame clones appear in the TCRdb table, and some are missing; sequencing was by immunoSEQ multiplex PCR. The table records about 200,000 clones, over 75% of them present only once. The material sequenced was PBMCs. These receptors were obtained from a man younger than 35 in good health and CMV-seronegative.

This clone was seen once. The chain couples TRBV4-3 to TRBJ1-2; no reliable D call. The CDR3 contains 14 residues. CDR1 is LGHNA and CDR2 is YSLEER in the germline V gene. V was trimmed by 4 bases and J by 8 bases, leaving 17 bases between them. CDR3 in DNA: TGCGCCAGCAGCCCCGAGTTATATAGCGAAGGCTACACCTTC. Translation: CASSPELYSEGYTF.

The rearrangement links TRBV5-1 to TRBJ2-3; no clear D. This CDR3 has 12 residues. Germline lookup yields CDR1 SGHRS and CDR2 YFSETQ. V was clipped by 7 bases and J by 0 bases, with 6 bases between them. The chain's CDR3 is CASVSSTDTQYF. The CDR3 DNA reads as TGCGCCAGCGTATCTAGCACAGATACGCAGTATTTT.

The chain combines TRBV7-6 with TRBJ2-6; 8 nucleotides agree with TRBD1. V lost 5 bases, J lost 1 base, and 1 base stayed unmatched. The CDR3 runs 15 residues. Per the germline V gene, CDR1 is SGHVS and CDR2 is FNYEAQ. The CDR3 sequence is CASSRTGSGANVLTF. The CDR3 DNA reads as TGTGCCAGCAGCAGGACAGGGTCTGGGGCCAACGTCCTGACTTTC.

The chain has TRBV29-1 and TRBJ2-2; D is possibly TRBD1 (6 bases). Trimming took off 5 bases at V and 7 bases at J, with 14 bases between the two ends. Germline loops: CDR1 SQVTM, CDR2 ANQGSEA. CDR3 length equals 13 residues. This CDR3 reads CSVNTDSNGELFF. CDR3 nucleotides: TGCAGCGTTAATACGGACAGTAACGGGGAGCTGTTTTTT.

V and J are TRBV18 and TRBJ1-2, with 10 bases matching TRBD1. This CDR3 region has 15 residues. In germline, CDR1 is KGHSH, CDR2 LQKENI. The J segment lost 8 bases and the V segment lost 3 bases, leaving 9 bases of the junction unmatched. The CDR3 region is CASSPTGQGEWGYTF. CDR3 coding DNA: TGTGCCAGCTCACCGACTGGACAGGGGGAATGGGGCTACACCTTC.

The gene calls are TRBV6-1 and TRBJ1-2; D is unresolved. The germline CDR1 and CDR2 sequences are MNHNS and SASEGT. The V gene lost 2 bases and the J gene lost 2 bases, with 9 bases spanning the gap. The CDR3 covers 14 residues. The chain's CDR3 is CASSESRSNYGYTF. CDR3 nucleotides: TGTGCCAGCAGTGAATCCCGAAGCAACTATGGCTACACCTTC.

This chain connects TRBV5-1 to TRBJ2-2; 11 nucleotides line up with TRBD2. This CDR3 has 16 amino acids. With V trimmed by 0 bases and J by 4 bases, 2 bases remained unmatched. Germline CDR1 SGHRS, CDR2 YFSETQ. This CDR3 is CASSLVGLAGTGELFF. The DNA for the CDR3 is TGCGCCAGCAGCTTGGTCGGACTAGCGGGCACCGGGGAGCTGTTTTTT.

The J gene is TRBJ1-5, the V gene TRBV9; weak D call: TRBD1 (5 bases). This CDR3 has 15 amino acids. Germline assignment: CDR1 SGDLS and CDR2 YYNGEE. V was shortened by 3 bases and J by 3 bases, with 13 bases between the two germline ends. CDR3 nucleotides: TGTGCCAGCAGCGAGGCAGGGCTCGTCAATCAGCCCCAGCATTTT. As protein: CASSEAGLVNQPQHF.

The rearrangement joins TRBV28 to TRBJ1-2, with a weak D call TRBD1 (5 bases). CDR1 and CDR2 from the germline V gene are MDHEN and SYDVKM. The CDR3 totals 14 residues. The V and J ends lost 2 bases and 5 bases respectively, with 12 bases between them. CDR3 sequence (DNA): TGTGCCAGCAGTTTAGGGGGGTTGGGGTATGGCTACACCTTC. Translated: CASSLGGLGYGYTF.

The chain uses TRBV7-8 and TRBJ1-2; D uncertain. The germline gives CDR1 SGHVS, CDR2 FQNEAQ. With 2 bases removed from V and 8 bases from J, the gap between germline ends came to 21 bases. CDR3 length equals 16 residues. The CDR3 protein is CASSLWGVGELEGYTF. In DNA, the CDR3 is TGTGCCAGCAGCTTATGGGGAGTCGGGGAATTGGAAGGCTACACCTTC.

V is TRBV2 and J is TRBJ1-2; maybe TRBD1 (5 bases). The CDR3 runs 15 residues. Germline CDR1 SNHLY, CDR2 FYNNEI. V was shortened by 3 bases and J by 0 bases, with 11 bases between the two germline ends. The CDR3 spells CASSELAGANYGYTF. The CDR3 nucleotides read TGTGCCAGCAGTGAGCTCGCGGGGGCTAACTATGGCTACACCTTC.

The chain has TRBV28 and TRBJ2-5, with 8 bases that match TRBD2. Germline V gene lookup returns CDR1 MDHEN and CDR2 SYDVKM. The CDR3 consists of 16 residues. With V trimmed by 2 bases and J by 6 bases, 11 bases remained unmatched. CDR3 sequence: CASSLVSRGDPKTQYF. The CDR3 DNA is TGTGCCAGCAGTTTAGTATCGCGGGGGGATCCTAAGACCCAGTACTTC. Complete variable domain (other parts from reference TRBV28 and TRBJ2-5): DVKVTQSSRYLVKRTGEKVFLECVQDMDHENMFWYRQDPGLGLRLIYFSYDVKMKEKGDIPEGYSVSREKKERFSLILESASTNQTSMYLCASSLVSRGDPKTQYFGPGTRLLVL.

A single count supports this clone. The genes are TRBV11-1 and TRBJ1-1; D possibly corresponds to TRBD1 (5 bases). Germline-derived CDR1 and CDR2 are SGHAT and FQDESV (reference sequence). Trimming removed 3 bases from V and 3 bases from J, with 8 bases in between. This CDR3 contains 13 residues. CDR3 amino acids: CASSFTGDTEAFF. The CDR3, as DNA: TGTGCCAGCAGCTTTACGGGGGACACTGAAGCTTTCTTT.

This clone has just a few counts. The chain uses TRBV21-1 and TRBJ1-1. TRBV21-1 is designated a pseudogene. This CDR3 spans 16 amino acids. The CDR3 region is CASSIVKVGGNTEAFF. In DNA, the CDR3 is TGTGCCAGCAGTATAGTTAAGGTTGGAGGGAACACTGAAGCTTTCTTT.

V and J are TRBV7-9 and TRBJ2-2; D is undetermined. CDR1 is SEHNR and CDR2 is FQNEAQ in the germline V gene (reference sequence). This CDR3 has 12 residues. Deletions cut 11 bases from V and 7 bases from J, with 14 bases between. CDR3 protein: CAARPRGGELFF. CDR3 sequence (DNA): TGTGCCGCTCGGCCCCGCGGCGGGGAGCTGTTTTTT.

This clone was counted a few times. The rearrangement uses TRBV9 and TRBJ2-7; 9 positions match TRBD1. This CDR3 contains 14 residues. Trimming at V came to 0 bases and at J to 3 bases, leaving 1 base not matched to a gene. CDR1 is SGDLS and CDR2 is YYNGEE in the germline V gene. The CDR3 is CASSVAGQGYEQYF. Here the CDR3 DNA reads TGTGCCAGCAGCGTAGCGGGACAGGGCTACGAGCAGTACTTC.

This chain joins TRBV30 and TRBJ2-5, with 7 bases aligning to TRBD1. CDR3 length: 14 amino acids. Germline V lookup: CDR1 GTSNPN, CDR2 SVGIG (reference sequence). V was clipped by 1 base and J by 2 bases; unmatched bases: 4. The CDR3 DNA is TGTGCCTGGAGTGCTGGGACAGCTCAAGAGACCCAGTACTTC. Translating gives CAWSAGTAQETQYF.

Here the CDR3 reads CATDRGPDTDTQYF. In nucleotides, the CDR3 is TGTGCCACAGACAGGGGGCCGGACACAGATACGCAGTATTTT. V gene TRBV21-1 combines with J gene TRBJ2-3; TRBD1, the D gene given by the table, was not confirmed from the DNA. TRBV21-1 is a listed pseudogene. The CDR3 runs 14 residues.

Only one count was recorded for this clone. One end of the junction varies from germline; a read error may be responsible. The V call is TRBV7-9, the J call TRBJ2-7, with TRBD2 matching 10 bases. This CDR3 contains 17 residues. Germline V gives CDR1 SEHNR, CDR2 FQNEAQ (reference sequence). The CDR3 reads CSSSLGSRSGRFDEQYF. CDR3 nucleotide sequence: TGTTCCAGCAGCTTAGGTAGTCGTAGCGGGAGGTTCGACGAGCAGTACTTC. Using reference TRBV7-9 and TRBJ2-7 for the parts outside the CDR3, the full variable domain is DTGVSQNPRHKITKRGQNVTFRCDPISEHNRLYWYRQTLGQGPEFLTYFQNEAQLEKSRLLSDRFSAERPKGSFSTLEIQRTEQGDSAMYLCSSSLGSRSGRFDEQYFGPGTRLTVT.

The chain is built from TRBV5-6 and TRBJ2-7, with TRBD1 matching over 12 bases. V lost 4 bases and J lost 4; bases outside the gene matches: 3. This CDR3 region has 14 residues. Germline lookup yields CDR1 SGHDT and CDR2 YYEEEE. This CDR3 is CASSGTGGDYEQYF. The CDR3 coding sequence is TGTGCCAGCAGCGGGACAGGGGGCGATTACGAGCAGTACTTC.

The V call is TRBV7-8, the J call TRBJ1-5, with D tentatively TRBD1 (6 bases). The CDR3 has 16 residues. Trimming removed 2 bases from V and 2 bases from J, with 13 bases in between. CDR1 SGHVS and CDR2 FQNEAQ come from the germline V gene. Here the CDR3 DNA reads TGTGCCAGCAGCTTAAATGCGGGGGGCGGCAATCAGCCCCAGCATTTT. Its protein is CASSLNAGGGNQPQHF.

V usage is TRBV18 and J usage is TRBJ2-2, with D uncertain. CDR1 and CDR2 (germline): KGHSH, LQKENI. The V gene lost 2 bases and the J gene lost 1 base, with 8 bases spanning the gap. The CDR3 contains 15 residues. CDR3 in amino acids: CASSPSPLNTGELFF. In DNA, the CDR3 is TGTGCCAGCTCACCATCCCCATTGAACACCGGGGAGCTGTTTTTT.